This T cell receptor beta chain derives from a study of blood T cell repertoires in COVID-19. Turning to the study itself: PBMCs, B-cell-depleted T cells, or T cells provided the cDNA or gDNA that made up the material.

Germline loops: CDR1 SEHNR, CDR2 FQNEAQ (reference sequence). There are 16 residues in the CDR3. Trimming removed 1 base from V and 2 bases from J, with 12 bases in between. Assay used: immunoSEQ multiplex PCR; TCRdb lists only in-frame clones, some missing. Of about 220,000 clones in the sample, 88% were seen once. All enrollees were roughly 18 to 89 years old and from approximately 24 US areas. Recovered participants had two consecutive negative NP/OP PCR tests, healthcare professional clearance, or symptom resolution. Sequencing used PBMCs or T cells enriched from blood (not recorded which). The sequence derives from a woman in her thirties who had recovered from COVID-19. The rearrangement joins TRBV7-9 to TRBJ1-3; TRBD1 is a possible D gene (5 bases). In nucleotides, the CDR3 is TGTGCCAGCAGCTTAGAGTCGATAGGGGCTGGAAACACCATATATTTT. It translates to CASSLESIGAGNTIYF.